The 30 T cell receptor beta chains below were found in one sample sequenced in a study of T cells in Graves' hyperthyroidism and ophthalmopathy. The source material, RNA transcripts, was used to amplify TCR beta CDR3 regions. Using the HTBI primer set, a first-round RT-PCR was run on the TCR CDR3. TCRdb analysed the multiplex PCR reads with MiXCR anew, one entry per CDR3 protein. The repertoire holds about 590,000 distinct CDR3 sequences, approximately 15% seen once, with roughly 7% in the top ten. The material sequenced was blood. Source of these receptors: a young woman with Graves' ophthalmopathy.

The table lists this clonotype with many counts. This chain uses TRBV5-5 with TRBJ2-1; 7 nucleotides line up with TRBD1. This CDR3 contains 16 residues. The germline gives CDR1 SGHKS, CDR2 YYEKEE (reference sequence). V lost 0 bases, J lost 0 bases, and 3 bases stayed unmatched. The CDR3 sequence: CASSLDRGSSYNEQFF. The CDR3 DNA follows: TGTGCCAGCAGCTTGGACAGGGGAAGCTCCTACAATGAGCAGTTCTTC.

V is TRBV20-1 and J is TRBJ2-1; 9 positions agree with TRBD2. The trim removed 1 base at V and 8 bases at J, leaving 12 bases unmatched. Per the germline V gene, CDR1 is DFQATT and CDR2 is SNEGSKA (reference sequence). The CDR3 has 16 residues. The CDR3 loop reads CSARAIGAGGPDEQFF. CDR3 coding DNA: TGCAGTGCTAGAGCCATTGGGGCGGGAGGGCCGGATGAGCAGTTCTTC.

This clonotype has a count of ten or more. V usage is TRBV28 and J usage is TRBJ1-1; 9 bases match TRBD1. This CDR3 spans 16 amino acids. CDR1 and CDR2 (germline): MDHEN, SYDVKM. Trimming at V came to 4 bases and at J to 0 bases, leaving 6 bases not matched to a gene. The DNA for the CDR3 is TGTGCCAGCAGTTCGTCCGGGACAGGGATGAACACTGAAGCTTTCTTT. Translation: CASSSSGTGMNTEAFF.

CDR3 sequence: CASSITGAHDGYTF. The CDR3 nucleotides read TGTGCCAGCAGTATAACAGGGGCGCACGATGGCTACACCTTC. The chain recombines TRBV27 with TRBJ1-2; TRBD1 matches 7 bases. V dropped 5 bases and J dropped 6; count of bases not matched to a gene: 9. This CDR3 spans 14 amino acids. Per germline, CDR1 MNHEY and CDR2 SMNVEV (reference sequence).

Of note for this clonotype: A read error may explain this, as a much larger clone is one base away. This chain uses TRBV18 with TRBJ2-1, with unresolved D. V dropped 1 base and J dropped 13 bases, with 11 bases sitting between them. The CDR3 is made up of 12 amino acids. Looked up from germline, CDR1 is KGHSH and CDR2 is LQKENI. Here the CDR3 DNA reads TGTGCCAGCTCACCACTGCCGGAGACCCAGTTCTTC. Protein product: CASSPLPETQFF.

The chain is built from TRBV5-5 and TRBJ1-1, with TRBD1 identical over 8 bases. The CDR3 extends over 15 amino acids. CDR1 and CDR2 from the germline V gene are SGHKS and YYEKEE (reference sequence). V shed 4 bases and J 6 bases; nucleotides not matched to a gene: 11. The CDR3 sequence is CASSTGRQGRAEAFF. As DNA, the CDR3 is TGTGCCAGCAGCACGGGTCGACAGGGGCGAGCTGAAGCTTTCTTT. Complete variable domain (other parts from reference TRBV5-5 and TRBJ1-1): DAGVTQSPTHLIKTRGQQVTLRCSPISGHKSVSWYQQVLGQGPQFIFQYYEKEERGRGNFPDRFSARQFPNYSSELNVNALLLGDSALYLCASSTGRQGRAEAFFGQGTRLTVV.

With respect to this clonotype: Possible read error: a much larger clone is one base away. This chain connects TRBV30 to TRBJ1-1, with 11 positions matching TRBD1. CDR1 GTSNPN and CDR2 SVGIG come from the germline V gene (reference sequence). Trimming at V came to 4 bases and at J to 7 bases, leaving 11 bases not matched to a gene. The CDR3 consists of 15 residues. The CDR3 spells CAWNPGDRGYIEAFF. Here the CDR3 DNA reads TGTGCCTGGAACCCAGGGGACAGGGGGTACATTGAAGCTTTCTTT.

This clonotype was counted many times. V is TRBV12-3 or TRBV12-4 and J is TRBJ2-7; 8 bases fit TRBD2. This CDR3 is built from 15 residues. J was trimmed by 0 bases and V by 6 bases; bases with no gene match: 7. DNA for the CDR3: TGTGCCAGCAGCCAAAGCGGGAGCCTCTCCTACGAGCAGTACTTC. This codes for CASSQSGSLSYEQYF.

Ten or more counts support this clonotype. The chain carries TRBV20-1 and TRBJ2-7; 7 bases align to TRBD2. The CDR3 loop spans 14 amino acids. V was pared by 6 bases and J by 2 bases, with 10 bases of the junction left unmatched. Germline-derived CDR1 and CDR2 are DFQATT and SNEGSKA (reference sequence). The CDR3 reads CSATTAGRAYEQYF. CDR3 in DNA: TGCAGTGCCACTACAGCGGGACGTGCCTACGAGCAGTACTTC.

This clonotype appeared a few times. J is TRBJ2-7 and V is TRBV19; 8 bases map to TRBD2. Trimming cost V 3 bases and J 2 bases; bases outside gene matches: 3. The CDR3 totals 14 residues. In germline, CDR1 is LNHDA, CDR2 SQIVND (reference sequence). For the CDR3, the DNA is TGTGCCAGTAGTATTCGGGAGGGCGCCTACGAGCAGTACTTC. This gives the protein CASSIREGAYEQYF.

This clonotype showed up just a few times. V gene TRBV19 combines with J gene TRBJ1-3; weak D call: TRBD1 (6 bases). The germline V and J ends were trimmed by 5 bases and 0 bases, with 14 bases remaining between them. CDR3 length: 16 residues. The V gene's germline CDR1 is LNHDA and CDR2 SQIVND (reference sequence). The CDR3 protein is CASSGPDSFSGNTIYF. CDR3 DNA: TGTGCCAGTAGTGGACCGGACAGCTTCTCTGGAAACACCATATATTTT. The entire variable domain, with the rest obtained from reference TRBV19 and TRBJ1-3, is as follows: DGGITQSPKYLFRKEGQNVTLSCEQNLNHDAMYWYRQDPGQGLRLIYYSQIVNDFQKGDIAEGYSVSREKKESFPLTVTSAQKNPTAFYLCASSGPDSFSGNTIYFGEGSWLTVV.

This clonotype has more than one count but fewer than ten. This rearrangement joins TRBV4-1 to TRBJ1-1; D gene unclear. Germline V CDR1 and CDR2: MGHRA, YSYEKL. Trimming took off 0 bases at V and 4 bases at J, with 12 bases between the two ends. The CDR3 is 15 amino acids. CDR3: CASSQERRIGTEAFF. As DNA, the CDR3 is TGCGCCAGCAGCCAAGAGAGAAGGATTGGCACTGAAGCTTTCTTT.

The chain uses TRBV6-2 or TRBV6-3 and TRBJ1-5, with a tentative D call TRBD1 (6 bases). Germline CDR1 and CDR2: MNHEY and SVGEGT. V lost 4 bases, J lost 3 bases, and 28 bases lay in between. This CDR3 is built from 20 residues. The CDR3, as DNA: TGTGCCAGCAGTTTGGTGGGGGGGCATACCGGCCGGGACTTCAATCAGCCCCAGCATTTT. This gives the protein CASSLVGGHTGRDFNQPQHF.

This clonotype has at least ten counts. The chain has TRBV7-8 and TRBJ1-1; TRBD1 matches 8 bases. The CDR3 totals 15 residues. V gave up 1 base and J gave up 5 bases; unmatched junction bases: 6. Per germline, CDR1 SGHVS and CDR2 FQNEAQ. In DNA, the CDR3 is TGTGCCAGCAGCTTAGAAGGGACAGGAAGGACTGAAGCTTTCTTT. It is translated as CASSLEGTGRTEAFF.

The genes are TRBV5-1 and TRBJ2-2, with 7 bases fitting TRBD1. The CDR3 spans 15 residues. With 5 bases clipped from V and 2 bases from J, the junction kept 6 bases outside the gene matches. In germline, CDR1 is SGHRS, CDR2 YFSETQ. Here the CDR3 reads CASRRTGINTGELFF. In DNA, the CDR3 is TGCGCCAGCAGGAGGACAGGAATCAACACCGGGGAGCTGTTTTTT.

This clonotype was counted a few times. The rearrangement joins TRBV6-1 to TRBJ2-3; no reliable D call. The CDR3 is 12 amino acids. V lost 5 bases and J 6 bases, leaving 9 bases between the germline ends. Germline CDR1 and CDR2: MNHNS and SASEGT. This CDR3 reads CASSRPWDTQYF. The CDR3 DNA follows: TGTGCCAGCAGTAGACCGTGGGATACGCAGTATTTT.

This clonotype was picked up a small number of times. The V gene is TRBV7-8, the J gene TRBJ2-3; unclear D gene. The CDR3 is 15 residues long. Trimming pared 8 bases from V and 4 bases from J, leaving 19 bases between. The germline V gene has CDR1 SGHVS and CDR2 FQNEAQ. The CDR3 DNA sequence: TGTGCCAGCTTGCCTGGGCCCGTCGGCCCAGATACGCAGTATTTT. Translated: CASLPGPVGPDTQYF.

This clonotype was observed a few times. The V and J genes are TRBV6-1 and TRBJ2-3, with TRBD2 identical over 12 bases. Unmatched junction bases numbered 8, after V lost 4 bases and J lost 3 bases. The CDR3 sequence is 17 residues long. Germline-derived CDR1 and CDR2 are MNHNS and SASEGT. The CDR3: CASSVHGLAGITDTQYF. DNA of the CDR3: TGTGCCAGCAGTGTCCATGGACTAGCGGGAATTACAGATACGCAGTATTTT.

This clonotype has at least ten counts. The chain links TRBV27 to TRBJ1-1; 12 bases match TRBD1. Unmatched junction bases numbered 4, after V lost 1 base and J lost 1 base. Germline assignment: CDR1 MNHEY and CDR2 SMNVEV (reference sequence). The CDR3 spans 17 residues. The CDR3 DNA reads as TGTGCCAGCAGTTTATTCGGGACAGGGGGCGGGAACACTGAAGCTTTCTTT. It translates to CASSLFGTGGGNTEAFF.

V gene TRBV28 combines with J gene TRBJ1-4, with D possibly TRBD1 on 5 matching bases. CDR3 length equals 15 residues. The germline CDR1 and CDR2 sequences are MDHEN and SYDVKM. The V end lost 8 bases, the J end lost 10 bases, and 23 bases lay between the germline ends. Written as DNA, the CDR3 is TGTGCCAGCTCCCCCGGGGACCCAACAAGCGGAAAACTGTTTTTT. Residues: CASSPGDPTSGKLFF.

The table lists this clonotype with many counts. The V and J genes are TRBV27 and TRBJ2-7; tentative D call: TRBD1 (6 bases). Trimming took off 4 bases at V and 0 bases at J, with 7 bases between the two ends. The germline CDR1 and CDR2 sequences are MNHEY and SMNVEV (reference sequence). This CDR3 comprises 13 residues. The DNA for the CDR3 is TGTGCCAGCAGTTCAGGGGCCTCCTACGAGCAGTACTTC. It codes for CASSSGASYEQYF.

This clonotype came up many times. The chain links TRBV30 to TRBJ2-1; 10 bases fit TRBD1. J lost 6 bases, V lost 2 bases, and 4 bases had no gene match. The CDR3 covers 14 residues. Germline V gene lookup returns CDR1 GTSNPN and CDR2 SVGIG (reference sequence). CDR3 amino acids: CAWSRQGAGNEQFF. The DNA of the CDR3 is TGTGCCTGGAGTAGACAGGGGGCTGGCAATGAGCAGTTCTTC.

The chain uses TRBV30 and TRBJ2-3; D call uncertain. V was pared by 3 bases and J by 6 bases, with 10 bases between. The germline V gene encodes CDR1 GTSNPN and CDR2 SVGIG (reference sequence). The CDR3 totals 12 residues. Here the CDR3 DNA reads TGTGCCTGGAGCTCCACCTCGGATACGCAGTATTTT. Amino acids: CAWSSTSDTQYF.

This clonotype was seen ten or more times. V is TRBV28 and J is TRBJ2-1; TRBD2 agrees at 8 bases. V lost 7 bases, J lost 6 bases, and 11 bases stayed unmatched. The CDR3 is 15 amino acids. Germline V lookup: CDR1 MDHEN, CDR2 SYDVKM. CDR3 protein: CASTSGTSSSNEQFF. The CDR3 DNA sequence: TGTGCCAGCACCTCTGGGACTAGTTCTTCCAATGAGCAGTTCTTC.

The sample holds many counts of this clonotype. CDR3 protein: CATGMAGNTEAFF. The DNA of the CDR3 is TGTGCCACCGGAATGGCAGGGAACACTGAAGCTTTCTTT. The V gene is TRBV24-1, the J gene TRBJ1-1, with D unresolved. Per germline, CDR1 KGHDR and CDR2 SFDVKD. The CDR3 has 13 amino acids. The V end was cut by 9 bases, the J end by 1 base, with 11 bases between.

The chain uses TRBV27 and TRBJ2-2; tentatively, D is TRBD2 (6 bases). V dropped 3 bases and J dropped 4 bases, with 12 bases sitting between them. Germline assignment: CDR1 MNHEY and CDR2 SMNVEV (reference sequence). CDR3 length equals 15 residues. The CDR3 nucleotides are TGTGCCAGCAGTTTCATGGTCGGGGGCACCGGGGAGCTGTTTTTT. It specifies CASSFMVGGTGELFF.

This clonotype showed up just a few times. The CDR3 bases are TGTGCCAGCAGCCCGACTAGCGGGCTCCAAGAGACCCAGTACTTC. Translating it yields CASSPTSGLQETQYF. This chain uses TRBV7-3 with TRBJ2-5; TRBD2 matches 10 bases. The CDR3 extends over 15 amino acids. Per germline, CDR1 SGHTA and CDR2 FQGTGA. V dropped 5 bases and J dropped 1; count of bases not matched to a gene: 4.

This clonotype showed up many times. The V call is TRBV6-1, the J call TRBJ2-5, with 10 bases matching TRBD1. The CDR3 covers 14 residues. Unmatched junction bases numbered 5, after V lost 5 bases and J lost 5 bases. The germline V gene encodes CDR1 MNHNS and CDR2 SASEGT. The CDR3 here is CASSTDRGRETQYF. The CDR3 nucleotides are TGTGCCAGCAGTACTGACAGGGGGCGGGAGACCCAGTACTTC.

This clonotype was seen ten or more times. This sequence joins TRBV12-3 or TRBV12-4 and TRBJ1-1; D remains ambiguous. The V end was cut by 7 bases, the J end by 0 bases, with 6 bases between. The CDR3 is 12 amino acids. For the CDR3, the DNA is TGTGCCAGCATGTCTTTGAACACTGAAGCTTTCTTT. Its protein is CASMSLNTEAFF.

This clonotype was counted ten times or more. The chain carries TRBV3-1 and TRBJ2-2; D unclear. The germline CDR1 and CDR2 sequences are LGHDT and YNNKEL (reference sequence). Trimming stripped 3 bases from V and 6 bases from J, with 8 bases between. This CDR3 is 13 amino acids long. The CDR3 coding sequence is TGTGCCAGCAGCCAGGTCGGGTCCGGGGAGCTGTTTTTT. Translating gives CASSQVGSGELFF.